The entry below describes one TCR beta chain. Clones were sequenced by immunoSEQ multiplex PCR, and TCRdb holds only the in-frame ones, with some missing. The table records 390,000 or so clones, roughly 90% of them present only once. These data come from a study of control samples from healthy donors and cancer patients. Germline assignment: CDR1 MNHEY and CDR2 SMNVEV (reference sequence). Trimming removed 1 base from V and 7 bases from J, with 17 bases in between. The CDR3 is 15 residues long. The material sequenced was PBMCs. V gene TRBV27 combines with J gene TRBJ2-7; a weak D match, TRBD2 (6 bases). The sequence was obtained from a man aged 40-55 years with head and neck cancer. The CDR3 region is CASSLFRTRLAEQYF. CDR3 DNA sequence: TGTGCCAGCAGTTTATTTAGGACTCGTCTAGCGGAGCAGTACTTC.